This passage covers 29 T cell receptor beta chains from one sample sequenced in a study of spatial heterogeneity in lung cancer. As to time point: sample taken at primary tumor resection. TCRdb reprocessed the 5' RACE reads via MiXCR and lists one record per CDR3 protein. The sample carries around 89,000 distinct CDR3 sequences, approximately 12% recorded once. The sequenced sample was PBMCs, obtained at surgery. All receptors derive from a male donor with early-stage non-small cell lung cancer.

At least ten counts were recorded for this clonotype. The chain links TRBV3-1 to TRBJ2-1; D may be TRBD2 (6 bases). CDR1 and CDR2 (germline): LGHDT, YNNKEL (reference sequence). This CDR3 comprises 14 residues. V lost 2 bases and J 15 bases, leaving 20 bases between the germline ends. CDR3 sequence reads: CASSQLRDSQSPFF. CDR3 DNA sequence: TGTGCCAGCAGCCAACTAAGGGACTCCCAGTCGCCGTTCTTC.

This clonotype was detected many times. The V and J genes are TRBV12-3 or TRBV12-4 and TRBJ1-5, with 9 bases aligning to TRBD1. Trimming removed 4 bases from V and 6 bases from J; junction bases left unmatched: 7. The CDR3 runs 15 residues. The CDR3 DNA reads as TGTGCCAGCAGTTACAACAGGGGGCTGTTTCAGCCCCAGCATTTT. As protein: CASSYNRGLFQPQHF.

This chain connects TRBV2 to TRBJ1-4; 7 nucleotides agree with TRBD1. The V gene end was trimmed by 0 bases and the J gene end by 3 bases; junction bases not matched to a gene: 13. CDR1 is SNHLY, CDR2 FYNNEI, per germline. This CDR3 spans 19 amino acids. Written as DNA, the CDR3 is TGTGCCAGCAGTGAAGCGCGGGACAGAGATATAGTGCCTAATGAAAAACTGTTTTTT. Translation: CASSEARDRDIVPNEKLFF.

There are many counts of this clonotype. The chain uses TRBV6-2 or TRBV6-3 and TRBJ1-1; 7 nucleotides match TRBD1. CDR1 and CDR2 (germline): MNHEY, SVGEGT. V shed 4 bases and J 1 base; nucleotides not matched to a gene: 12. This CDR3 has 17 residues. This chain's CDR3 is CASSFSRGGRGNTEAFF. CDR3 DNA sequence: TGTGCCAGCAGTTTCTCTCGAGGGGGCCGGGGGAACACTGAAGCTTTCTTT.

With regard to this clonotype: Just one base apart from a much larger clone, this may be a read error. This chain links TRBV21-1 with TRBJ2-1; TRBD1 is the table's D call and was not checked against the DNA. TRBV21-1 is a pseudogene. CDR3 length equals 17 residues. The DNA of the CDR3 is TGTGCCAGCAGCACCCCGCTGTGGGACAGGGGAGGCAATGAGCAGTTCTTC. It yields the protein CASSTPLWDRGGNEQFF.

CDR3 protein: CASSPTLAGGTDTQYF. CDR3 DNA sequence: TGTGCCAGCAGCCCAACTCTAGCGGGGGGCACAGATACGCAGTATTTT. The gene calls are TRBV28 and TRBJ2-3, with 10 bases matching TRBD2. The CDR3 has 16 residues. V dropped 6 bases and J dropped 1; count of bases not matched to a gene: 7. Germline V gene lookup returns CDR1 MDHEN and CDR2 SYDVKM.

This chain connects TRBV9 to TRBJ2-7; 12 positions match TRBD2. This CDR3 comprises 16 residues. CDR1 is SGDLS, CDR2 YYNGEE, per germline. The junction had 7 bases not matched to a gene; V was cut back by 4 bases and J by 2 bases. The CDR3, as DNA: TGTGCCAGCAGCTCGCTCAGACTAGCGGGAGCCTACGAGCAGTACTTC. Residues: CASSSLRLAGAYEQYF.

The rearrangement joins TRBV20-1 to TRBJ1-5; TRBD1 is a possible D gene (5 bases). Trimming shortened V by 0 bases and J by 3 bases, and 12 bases separated the two germline ends. This CDR3 has 15 amino acids. CDR1 and CDR2 from the germline V gene are DFQATT and SNEGSKA (reference sequence). CDR3 protein: CSAREPGPNNQPQHF. The CDR3 DNA is TGCAGTGCTAGAGAACCAGGGCCAAACAATCAGCCCCAGCATTTT.

Only a few counts were recorded for this clonotype. V gene TRBV12-3 or TRBV12-4 combines with J gene TRBJ1-3; tentative D call: TRBD1 (5 bases). This CDR3 has 15 residues. V lost 4 bases and J 0 bases, leaving 10 bases between the germline ends. CDR3 amino acids: CASSSGLYSGNTIYF. In DNA, the CDR3 is TGTGCCAGCAGTTCAGGGCTTTACTCTGGAAACACCATATATTTT.

Only a few counts were recorded for this clonotype. V gene TRBV7-2 combines with J gene TRBJ2-5; no firm D call. The CDR3 consists of 13 residues. Germline-derived CDR1 and CDR2 are SGHTA and FQGNSA. V lost 5 bases and J lost 5, with 12 bases in between. The DNA of the CDR3 is TGTGCCAGCAGCCGCGACGTCGGGGAGACCCAGTACTTC. Translation gives CASSRDVGETQYF. Combining the CDR3 with reference TRBV7-2 and TRBJ2-5 gives the whole variable domain GAGVSQSPSNKVTEKGKDVELRCDPISGHTALYWYRQSLGQGLEFLIYFQGNSAPDKSGLPSDRFSAERTGGSVSTLTIQRTQQEDSAVYLCASSRDVGETQYFGPGTRLLVL.

In the case of this clonotype: At one end, the junction sequence differs from germline, possibly due to a read error. The chain is built from TRBV7-7 and TRBJ2-2; D may correspond to TRBD1 or TRBD2 (6 bases each). CDR3 size: 14 residues. Per germline, CDR1 SSHAT and CDR2 FNYEAQ (reference sequence). The CDR3 loop is CASSSQGGDGELFF. The CDR3 nucleotides are TGTGCTAGCAGCTCACAGGGAGGAGACGGGGAGCTGTTTTTT.

This clonotype was counted ten times or more. The rearrangement uses TRBV7-3 and TRBJ2-5; 7 bases are shared with TRBD1. This CDR3 contains 15 residues. Per the germline V gene, CDR1 is SGHTA and CDR2 is FQGTGA. The V and J ends lost 4 bases and 3 bases, in that order; junction bases with no gene match: 8. The CDR3 here is CASSSAGTDKETQYF. DNA of the CDR3: TGTGCCAGCAGCTCAGCCGGGACAGATAAAGAGACCCAGTACTTC.

The CDR3 protein is CAISEAGRKAEAFF. The DNA for the CDR3 is TGTGCCATCAGTGAAGCAGGGCGGAAGGCTGAAGCTTTCTTT. The chain carries TRBV10-3 and TRBJ1-1, with D possibly TRBD1 on 5 matching bases. Trimming removed 3 bases from V and 6 bases from J, with 14 bases in between. CDR3 length: 14 residues. Germline V gives CDR1 ENHRY, CDR2 SYGVKD.

Ten or more counts support this clonotype. The chain joins TRBV27 to TRBJ2-7, with 13 positions matching TRBD2. Germline V CDR1 and CDR2: MNHEY, SMNVEV (reference sequence). Trimming at V came to 5 bases and at J to 7 bases, leaving 5 bases not matched to a gene. CDR3 length: 14 residues. The CDR3 coding sequence is TGTGCCAGCAGTGTCGGACTAGCGGGGGTTGAGCAGTACTTC. It codes for CASSVGLAGVEQYF.

The V gene is TRBV5-1, the J gene TRBJ2-7; D is ambiguous. CDR3 size: 14 residues. CDR1 is SGHRS, CDR2 YFSETQ, per germline. The V and J ends lost 0 bases and 5 bases respectively, with 12 bases between them. CDR3 sequence (DNA): TGCGCCAGCAGCTTGGGCAGTCTCCTAGACGAGCAGTACTTC. Its translation is CASSLGSLLDEQYF.

Many counts were recorded for this clonotype. The chain recombines TRBV27 with TRBJ2-5, with 9 bases matching TRBD2. This CDR3 has 14 amino acids. J gave up 2 bases and V 6 bases, and 4 bases lay outside the gene matches. Germline CDR1 and CDR2: MNHEY and SMNVEV (reference sequence). This CDR3 is CASRRLAAQETQYF. CDR3 DNA sequence: TGTGCCAGCAGAAGACTAGCGGCACAAGAGACCCAGTACTTC.

The table lists this clonotype with many counts. This chain connects TRBV6-6 to TRBJ2-1; 7 bases align to TRBD1. Per the germline V gene, CDR1 is MNHNY and CDR2 is SVGAGI (reference sequence). This CDR3 has 14 residues. V shed 4 bases and J 2 bases; nucleotides not matched to a gene: 2. CDR3: CASSWDSTYNEQFF. DNA of the CDR3: TGTGCCAGCAGTTGGGACAGTACCTACAATGAGCAGTTCTTC.

There are many counts of this clonotype. The chain links TRBV9 to TRBJ2-1; 7 bases match TRBD2. The trim removed 3 bases at V and 7 bases at J, leaving 4 bases unmatched. This CDR3 spans 13 amino acids. CDR1 and CDR2 (germline): SGDLS, YYNGEE. The CDR3 protein is CASSALLANEQFF. The CDR3 DNA follows: TGTGCCAGCAGCGCATTACTAGCGAATGAGCAGTTCTTC.

This chain connects TRBV7-2 to TRBJ1-5; the D is unclear. The CDR3 length is 12 residues. The germline V gene encodes CDR1 SGHTA and CDR2 FQGNSA. The V and J ends lost 0 bases and 6 bases respectively, with 3 bases between them. The CDR3 DNA follows: TGTGCCAGCAGCTTAGCAGTTCAGCCCCAGCATTTT. It codes for CASSLAVQPQHF.

The chain is built from TRBV27 and TRBJ1-1; 9 bases align to TRBD1. V shed 6 bases, J shed 2 bases, and the junction held 16 bases outside the gene matches. CDR3 size: 18 residues. The germline V gene has CDR1 MNHEY and CDR2 SMNVEV (reference sequence). CDR3 nucleotide sequence: TGTGCCAGCAGCTCCTACCTGGGCGGGACAGGGATTAACACTGAAGCTTTCTTT. This sequence encodes CASSSYLGGTGINTEAFF.

This clonotype has a handful of counts. The chain combines TRBV20-1 with TRBJ2-7; maybe TRBD1 (5 bases). CDR3 length: 14 residues. V was shortened by 4 bases and J by 6 bases, with 19 bases between the two germline ends. Germline V gene sequence: CDR1 DFQATT, CDR2 SNEGSKA (reference sequence). CDR3 residues: CSANRGVINSEQYF. CDR3 coding DNA: TGCAGTGCTAATAGGGGCGTGATAAATTCCGAGCAGTACTTC.

This clonotype has a count of ten or more. The chain carries TRBV12-3 or TRBV12-4 and TRBJ1-5; D gene uncertain. V dropped 6 bases and J dropped 0 bases, with 12 bases sitting between them. The CDR3 loop spans 15 amino acids. The CDR3: CASRPNTDSNQPQHF. The CDR3 nucleotides are TGTGCCAGCAGGCCCAATACAGATAGCAATCAGCCCCAGCATTTT.

This clonotype was found many times. The rearrangement links TRBV4-1 to TRBJ2-5; TRBD2 might be the D (6 bases). Germline CDR1 reads MGHRA; CDR2 reads YSYEKL. Trimming took 4 bases from V and 3 from J, leaving 27 bases between them. The CDR3 covers 19 residues. The CDR3 DNA follows: TGCGCCAGCAGCCTCAGACCTCCAGGGCCTGGCGGGGAAAAAGAGACCCAGTACTTC. It encodes CASSLRPPGPGGEKETQYF.

The chain carries TRBV5-1 and TRBJ2-1; D is undetermined. The germline V and J ends were trimmed by 0 bases and 7 bases, with 8 bases remaining between them. Germline values: CDR1 SGHRS, CDR2 YFSETQ. The CDR3 sequence is 13 residues long. This chain's CDR3 is CASSLGTWNEQFF. Written as DNA, the CDR3 is TGCGCCAGCAGCTTGGGAACATGGAATGAGCAGTTCTTC.

The V and J genes are TRBV20-1 and TRBJ2-1, with D possibly matching TRBD2 (6 bases). This CDR3 region has 13 residues. Trimming shortened V by 5 bases and J by 3 bases, and 11 bases separated the two germline ends. Germline loops: CDR1 DFQATT, CDR2 SNEGSKA (reference sequence). CDR3 DNA sequence: TGCAGTGCTGAGCGGGCCAGCTACAATGAGCAGTTCTTC. This sequence encodes CSAERASYNEQFF.

This clonotype has a count of ten or more. The chain is built from TRBV7-2 and TRBJ1-5; D call uncertain. Per the germline V gene, CDR1 is SGHTA and CDR2 is FQGNSA. Trimming removed 5 bases from V and 0 bases from J, with 8 bases in between. CDR3 size: 14 residues. The CDR3 here is CASSPGSSNQPQHF. The CDR3 DNA is TGTGCCAGCAGCCCTGGCAGTAGCAATCAGCCCCAGCATTTT. The full variable domain, in which reference TRBV7-2 and TRBJ1-5 provide the parts outside the CDR3, is GAGVSQSPSNKVTEKGKDVELRCDPISGHTALYWYRQSLGQGLEFLIYFQGNSAPDKSGLPSDRFSAERTGGSVSTLTIQRTQQEDSAVYLCASSPGSSNQPQHFGDGTRLSIL.

This sequence joins TRBV15 and TRBJ1-5; D perhaps matches TRBD1 (5 bases). Trimming shortened V by 3 bases and J by 3 bases, and 12 bases separated the two germline ends. In germline, CDR1 is LNHNV, CDR2 YYDKDF (reference sequence). The CDR3 is made up of 15 amino acids. The CDR3 here is CATSRLGGTNQPQHF. The CDR3 DNA is TGTGCCACCAGCAGGCTAGGAGGGACCAATCAGCCCCAGCATTTT. Together with reference TRBV15 and TRBJ1-5, the CDR3 gives the full variable domain: DAMVIQNPRYQVTQFGKPVTLSCSQTLNHNVMYWYQQKSSQAPKLLFHYYDKDFNNEADTPDNFQSRRPNTSFCFLDIRSPGLGDTAMYLCATSRLGGTNQPQHFGDGTRLSIL.

The CDR3 reads CASSLLGGAYNEQFF. Here the CDR3 DNA reads TGTGCCAGCAGCCTACTCGGGGGCGCCTACAATGAGCAGTTCTTC. V gene TRBV7-2 combines with J gene TRBJ2-1; D may correspond to TRBD1 or TRBD2 (6 bases each). From germline, CDR1 is SGHTA and CDR2 FQGNSA. V lost 5 bases and J lost 2, with 13 bases in between. This CDR3 contains 15 residues.

This clonotype appeared many times. The chain uses TRBV6-6 and TRBJ2-5; TRBD1 matches 10 bases. Germline V lookup: CDR1 MNHNY, CDR2 SVGAGI (reference sequence). This CDR3 comprises 12 residues. The V and J ends lost 6 bases and 14 bases, in that order; junction bases with no gene match: 9. The CDR3 bases are TGTGCCAGCAGCTCCGGGGACAGGGGCCTATACTTC. It codes for CASSSGDRGLYF.